The clone carrying this T cell receptor beta chain was seen a handful of times. V lost 6 bases, J lost 6 bases, and 24 bases lay in between. This CDR3 contains 16 residues. The record originates from a study of blood T cells in healthy people across ages. For the second PCR, which ran for 7 to 11 cycles, a sample-barcoded 5' primer and a J-beta primer mix were used. TCRdb re-called the 5' RACE reads with MiXCR, one entry per CDR3 protein. This table holds 1.5 million to 2 million distinct CDR3 sequences, about 50% found once. Sequences were obtained from blood. This receptor was obtained from a woman in her thirties or forties in good health. The chain has TRBV12-3 or TRBV12-4 and TRBJ2-7; maybe TRBD1 (5 bases). CDR3 bases: TGTGCCAGCAGCCGACCCGCTGGGCAGGGCGTAAGCGAGCAGTACTTC. It codes for CASSRPAGQGVSEQYF.